The 7 T cell receptor beta chains listed next were all sequenced from one sample in a study of blood T cell repertoires in COVID-19. Generated by immunoSEQ multiplex PCR, the TCRdb table keeps only in-frame clones and is missing some. The table includes some 65,000 clones, about 93% detected once. Sequencing was performed on peripheral blood. All receptors come from a man in his 70s with active COVID-19.

The V call is TRBV28, the J call TRBJ1-4; D is possibly TRBD1 (5 bases). Germline V CDR1 and CDR2: MDHEN, SYDVKM. V gave up 7 bases and J gave up 4 bases, with 16 bases separating them. CDR3 length equals 15 residues. The CDR3 DNA sequence: TGTGCCAGCAACTCCCGGCAGGGAAATAATGAAAAACTGTTTTTT. Its translation: CASNSRQGNNEKLFF.

On this clone itself: At one end, the junction sequence differs from germline, possibly due to a read error. J is TRBJ1-1 and V is TRBV7-7; D perhaps matches TRBD1 (5 bases). Per germline, CDR1 SSHAT and CDR2 FNYEAQ (reference sequence). The CDR3 sequence is 13 residues long. The CDR3 nucleotides read TGTGCTAGCAGCTTAGACAGGAACACTGAAGCTTTCTTT. Translation gives CASSLDRNTEAFF.

This rearrangement joins TRBV21-1 to TRBJ1-1; the table's D call TRBD1 went unverified against the DNA. TRBV21-1 has pseudogene status. The CDR3 consists of 14 residues. As DNA, the CDR3 is TGTGCCAGCAGCACATACAGGGGGAACACTGAAGCTTTCTTT. Translating it yields CASSTYRGNTEAFF.

This chain joins TRBV28 and TRBJ1-1, with D tentatively TRBD1 (5 bases). Trimming cost V 2 bases and J 5 bases, with 6 bases left between them. CDR1 is MDHEN, CDR2 SYDVKM, per germline. CDR3 length: 12 amino acids. The DNA of the CDR3 is TGTGCCAGCAGTTTACAGGGAACTGAAGCTTTCTTT. Its protein is CASSLQGTEAFF. Based on the CDR3 plus reference TRBV28 and TRBJ1-1, the full variable domain is DVKVTQSSRYLVKRTGEKVFLECVQDMDHENMFWYRQDPGLGLRLIYFSYDVKMKEKGDIPEGYSVSREKKERFSLILESASTNQTSMYLCASSLQGTEAFFGQGTRLTVV.

The rearrangement uses TRBV5-4 and TRBJ2-7; TRBD2 aligns across 13 bases. The CDR3 is made up of 15 amino acids. V shed 3 bases and J 1 base; nucleotides not matched to a gene: 1. Germline CDR1 SGHNT, CDR2 YYREEE (reference sequence). CDR3: CASSSGLAGSYEQYF. In DNA form, the CDR3 reads TGTGCCAGCAGCTCGGGACTAGCGGGGTCCTACGAGCAGTACTTC.

This chain uses TRBV28 with TRBJ1-5; D is perhaps TRBD1 (5 bases). This CDR3 has 15 residues. Looked up from germline, CDR1 is MDHEN and CDR2 is SYDVKM. The germline V and J ends were trimmed by 5 bases and 6 bases, with 17 bases remaining between them. The DNA of the CDR3 is TGTGCCAGCAGTCCCCGCAGGGCGAATCTTCAGCCCCAGCATTTT. Protein product: CASSPRRANLQPQHF.

The chain combines TRBV5-1 with TRBJ2-1; 9 bases match TRBD1. The CDR3 totals 14 residues. Germline assignment: CDR1 SGHRS and CDR2 YFSETQ. The J segment lost 7 bases and the V segment lost 5 bases, leaving 7 bases of the junction unmatched. CDR3 sequence: CASRTGGQGNEQFF. In DNA, the CDR3 is TGCGCCAGCAGGACAGGGGGTCAAGGGAATGAGCAGTTCTTC.